Listed here are 21 T cell receptor beta chains from one sample, sequenced in a study of T-cell memory formation after mild COVID-19. TCRdb called the 5' RACE reads again in MiXCR, with one record for every CDR3 protein. The sample contains about 470,000 distinct CDR3 sequences, about 20% of which appear only once. Material for sequencing was PBMCs or a T cell subset sorted from them (not recorded which). These TCRs come from an adult woman who had mild COVID-19 (a few samples of this study predate the infection). Cell type and time point are not known.

The chain has TRBV4-2 and TRBJ2-3, with 11 bases fitting TRBD2. This CDR3 spans 16 amino acids. The trim removed 1 base at V and 4 bases at J, leaving 4 bases unmatched. Germline loops: CDR1 LGHNA, CDR2 YNFKEQ. CDR3 sequence (DNA): TGTGCCAGCAGCCAAGTCTCACTAGCGGGAGCAGATACGCAGTATTTT. The encoded protein is CASSQVSLAGADTQYF.

This clonotype appeared a few times. V gene TRBV5-1 combines with J gene TRBJ2-7; 8 bases fit TRBD1. J gave up 3 bases and V 4 bases, and 9 bases lay outside the gene matches. The germline gives CDR1 SGHRS, CDR2 YFSETQ. The CDR3 is made up of 15 amino acids. CDR3 protein: CASSQDRATRYEQYF. The CDR3, as DNA: TGCGCCAGCAGCCAGGACAGGGCAACCCGCTACGAGCAGTACTTC.

The chain is built from TRBV5-1 and TRBJ2-2; TRBD1 matches 7 bases. CDR1 is SGHRS, CDR2 YFSETQ, per germline. This CDR3 comprises 16 residues. J was trimmed by 1 base and V by 4 bases; bases with no gene match: 7. The CDR3 loop is CASSQLTGWNTGELFF. The CDR3 DNA reads as TGCGCCAGCAGCCAACTGACAGGGTGGAACACCGGGGAGCTGTTTTTT.

The genes are TRBV18 and TRBJ1-4; tentative D call: TRBD1 (5 bases). V shed 6 bases and J shed 12 bases, with 23 bases lying between them. CDR1 and CDR2 (germline): KGHSH, LQKENI. The length of the CDR3 is 15 residues. CDR3 sequence (DNA): TGTGCCAGCTCGCAACCGTCGGGGGATAGTAGGCAACTGTTTTTT. Protein sequence: CASSQPSGDSRQLFF.

This clonotype was counted a few times. The chain carries TRBV27 and TRBJ1-5, with TRBD1 matching 7 bases. Germline-derived CDR1 and CDR2 are MNHEY and SMNVEV (reference sequence). The CDR3 runs to 18 residues. Germline trimming cut 6 bases from V and 3 bases from J; bases unmatched to any gene: 17. The CDR3 DNA reads as TGTGCCAGCAGCTCTGCACACAGGGGACCTAGGAACAATCAGCCCCAGCATTTT. Amino acids: CASSSAHRGPRNNQPQHF.

This chain uses TRBV5-6 with TRBJ1-4; 7 nucleotides align to TRBD1. Germline V CDR1 and CDR2: SGHDT, YYEEEE. With V trimmed by 4 bases and J by 3 bases, 9 bases remained unmatched. CDR3 size: 16 residues. The CDR3 region is CASSPGGRQPNEKLFF. CDR3 nucleotide sequence: TGTGCCAGCAGCCCAGGGGGTCGACAGCCTAATGAAAAACTGTTTTTT.

This clonotype was seen more than once but under ten times. The chain joins TRBV5-1 to TRBJ2-7; a possible D gene is TRBD1 (5 bases). Germline CDR1 reads SGHRS; CDR2 reads YFSETQ. Trimming pared 0 bases from V and 5 bases from J, leaving 12 bases between. The CDR3 has 14 residues. CDR3 DNA sequence: TGCGCCAGCAGCTTGGCCTTGGCAGGGCACGAGCAGTACTTC. It translates to CASSLALAGHEQYF.

The V gene is TRBV7-2, the J gene TRBJ2-1; possible D gene TRBD1, 6 bases. The CDR3 covers 14 residues. V was shortened by 7 bases and J by 2 bases, with 12 bases between the two germline ends. In germline, CDR1 is SGHTA, CDR2 FQGNSA. The CDR3 spells CASIPGAPYNEQFF. CDR3 coding DNA: TGTGCCAGCATTCCAGGGGCCCCCTACAATGAGCAGTTCTTC.

This clonotype was detected a few times. The chain has TRBV12-3 or TRBV12-4 and TRBJ1-1; 7 bases fit TRBD1. V gave up 6 bases and J gave up 12 bases; unmatched junction bases: 10. This CDR3 comprises 12 residues. The CDR3 protein is CASSADRVGTFF. In DNA form, the CDR3 reads TGTGCCAGCAGCGCAGACAGGGTTGGAACTTTCTTT.

DNA of the CDR3: TGCGCCAGCAGCCCCTGGACTAGCGGTTTCTACGAGCAGTACTTC. Amino acids: CASSPWTSGFYEQYF. The J gene is TRBJ2-7, the V gene TRBV4-1, with 10 bases matching TRBD2. The trim removed 4 bases at V and 3 bases at J, leaving 6 bases unmatched. This CDR3 spans 15 amino acids. CDR1 and CDR2 from the germline V gene are MGHRA and YSYEKL.

The table lists this clonotype with a few counts. This sequence joins TRBV30 and TRBJ2-2, with D maybe TRBD2 (6 bases). CDR3 size: 17 residues. Trimming took off 0 bases at V and 4 bases at J, with 18 bases between the two ends. The germline gives CDR1 GTSNPN, CDR2 SVGIG (reference sequence). The chain's CDR3 is CAWSVLAGTFSTGELFF. The CDR3 nucleotides read TGTGCCTGGAGTGTACTTGCGGGGACGTTTAGCACCGGGGAGCTGTTTTTT.

This clonotype showed up just a few times. V is TRBV27 and J is TRBJ1-2; no definite D call. In germline, CDR1 is MNHEY, CDR2 SMNVEV (reference sequence). This CDR3 has 13 amino acids. The V and J ends lost 2 bases and 6 bases respectively, with 10 bases between them. DNA of the CDR3: TGTGCCAGCAGTTTAAATCTACATAATGGCTACACCTTC. Its translation: CASSLNLHNGYTF.

This rearrangement joins TRBV18 to TRBJ2-7; D possibly matches TRBD1 or TRBD2 (5 bases each). CDR3 length equals 19 residues. The germline CDR1 and CDR2 sequences are KGHSH and LQKENI. With 3 bases removed from V and 7 bases from J, the gap between germline ends came to 31 bases. The CDR3, as DNA: TGTGCCAGCTCACCCCTCCGGGACCCTAGAGGAACCGGGCCTCAAGAGCAGTACTTC. It codes for CASSPLRDPRGTGPQEQYF. The full variable domain, with the rest looked up from reference TRBV18 and TRBJ2-7, is NAGVMQNPRHLVRRRGQEARLRCSPMKGHSHVYWYRQLPEEGLKFMVYLQKENIIDESGMPKERFSAEFPKEGPSILRIQQVVRGDSAAYFCASSPLRDPRGTGPQEQYFGPGTRLTVT.

This rearrangement joins TRBV4-3 to TRBJ2-3; a possible D gene is TRBD2 (7 bases). V lost 0 bases, J lost 0 bases, and 16 bases lay in between. The CDR3 covers 18 residues. Germline lookup yields CDR1 LGHNA and CDR2 YSLEER. The CDR3 DNA reads as TGCGCCAGCAGCCAAGATCGGGGGGCGGGGCTTAGCACAGATACGCAGTATTTT. Its translation: CASSQDRGAGLSTDTQYF.

The J gene is TRBJ1-1, the V gene TRBV2; possibly TRBD1 for D (5 bases). V was trimmed by 2 bases and J by 3 bases, leaving 16 bases between them. The CDR3 spans 16 residues. In germline, CDR1 is SNHLY, CDR2 FYNNEI. The CDR3: CASSERRKGKYTEAFF. CDR3 DNA sequence: TGTGCCAGCAGTGAAAGGAGGAAGGGGAAGTACACTGAAGCTTTCTTT.

V and J are TRBV6-1 and TRBJ1-3; D is unresolved. Germline loops: CDR1 MNHNS, CDR2 SASEGT. The germline V and J ends were trimmed by 0 bases and 3 bases, with 12 bases remaining between them. The CDR3 is made up of 16 amino acids. CDR3 DNA sequence: TGTGCCAGCAGTGAAGCGCAGGCAGCGCATGGAAACACCATATATTTT. Protein sequence: CASSEAQAAHGNTIYF.

The chain joins TRBV25-1 to TRBJ1-5, with D unresolved. Trimming pared 6 bases from V and 0 bases from J, leaving 6 bases between. Germline V gene lookup returns CDR1 MGHDK and CDR2 SYGVNS. The CDR3 is 13 residues long. In nucleotides, the CDR3 is TGTGCCAGCAGAAGGTATAGCAATCAGCCCCAGCATTTT. Its translation is CASRRYSNQPQHF. The full variable domain, its missing parts supplied by reference TRBV25-1 and TRBJ1-5, is EADIYQTPRYLVIGTGKKITLECSQTMGHDKMYWYQQDPGMELHLIHYSYGVNSTEKGDLSSESTVSRIRTEHFPLTLESARPSHTSQYLCASRRYSNQPQHFGDGTRLSIL.

This sequence joins TRBV24-1 and TRBJ2-7; tentative D call: TRBD1 (6 bases). This CDR3 has 13 residues. The germline V gene encodes CDR1 KGHDR and CDR2 SFDVKD. Trimming removed 5 bases from V and 7 bases from J, with 14 bases in between. CDR3 amino acids: CATSGQGFGEQYF. CDR3 nucleotides: TGTGCCACCAGTGGTCAGGGGTTTGGGGAGCAGTACTTC.

The V gene is TRBV7-9, the J gene TRBJ2-5; possibly TRBD1 or TRBD2 for D (5 bases each). The V gene lost 5 bases and the J gene lost 5 bases, with 18 bases spanning the gap. CDR1 and CDR2 from the germline V gene are SEHNR and FQNEAQ (reference sequence). The CDR3 runs 15 residues. CDR3 sequence reads: CASSQSGPKVETQYF. Here the CDR3 DNA reads TGTGCCAGCAGCCAATCGGGACCCAAAGTGGAGACCCAGTACTTC.

The chain employs TRBV4-1 and TRBJ1-1, with D perhaps matching TRBD1 (6 bases). V lost 6 bases, J lost 3 bases, and 14 bases lay in between. CDR3 size: 14 residues. CDR1 MGHRA and CDR2 YSYEKL come from the germline V gene. The CDR3 bases are TGCGCCAGCAGGGATTACAGGGCAGACACTGAAGCTTTCTTT. As protein: CASRDYRADTEAFF.

The chain is built from TRBV7-2 and TRBJ2-2, with a weak D call TRBD2 (5 bases). Germline CDR1 reads SGHTA; CDR2 reads FQGNSA. The CDR3 spans 13 residues. V lost 11 bases and J 0 bases, leaving 10 bases between the germline ends. The CDR3 loop reads CAPRLPNTGELFF. The CDR3 nucleotides are TGTGCCCCGAGACTACCGAACACCGGGGAGCTGTTTTTT.